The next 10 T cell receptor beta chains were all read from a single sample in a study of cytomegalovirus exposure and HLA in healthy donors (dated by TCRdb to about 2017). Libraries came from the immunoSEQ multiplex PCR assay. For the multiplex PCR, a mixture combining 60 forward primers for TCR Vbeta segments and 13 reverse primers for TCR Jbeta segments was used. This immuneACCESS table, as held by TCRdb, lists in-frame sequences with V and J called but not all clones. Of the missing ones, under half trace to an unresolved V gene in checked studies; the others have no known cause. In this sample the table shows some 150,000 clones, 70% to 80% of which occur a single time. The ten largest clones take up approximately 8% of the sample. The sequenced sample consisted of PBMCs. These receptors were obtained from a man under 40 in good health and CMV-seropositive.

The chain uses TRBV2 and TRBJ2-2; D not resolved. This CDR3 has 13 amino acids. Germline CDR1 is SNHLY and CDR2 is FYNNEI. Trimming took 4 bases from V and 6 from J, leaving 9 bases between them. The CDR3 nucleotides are TGTGCCAGCAGTGGAAGAGTCGCCGGGGAGCTGTTTTTT. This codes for CASSGRVAGELFF.

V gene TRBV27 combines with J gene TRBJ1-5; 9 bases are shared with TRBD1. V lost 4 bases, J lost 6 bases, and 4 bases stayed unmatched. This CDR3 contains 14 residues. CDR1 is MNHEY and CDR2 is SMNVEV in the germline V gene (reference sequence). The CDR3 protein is CASSSQGAGQPQHF. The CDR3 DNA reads TGTGCCAGCAGTTCACAGGGGGCAGGTCAGCCCCAGCATTTT.

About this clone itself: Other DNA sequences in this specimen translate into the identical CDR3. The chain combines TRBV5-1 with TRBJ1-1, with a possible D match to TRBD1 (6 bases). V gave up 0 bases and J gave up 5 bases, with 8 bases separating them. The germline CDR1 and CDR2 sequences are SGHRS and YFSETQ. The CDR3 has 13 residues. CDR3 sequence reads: CASSLGGGTEAFF. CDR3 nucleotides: TGCGCCAGCAGCTTGGGAGGGGGAACTGAAGCTTTCTTT.

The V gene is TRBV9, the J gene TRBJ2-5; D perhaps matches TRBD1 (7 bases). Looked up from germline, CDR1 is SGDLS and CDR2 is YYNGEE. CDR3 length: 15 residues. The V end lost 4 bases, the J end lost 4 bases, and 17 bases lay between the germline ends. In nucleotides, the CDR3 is TGTGCCAGCAGCCCGGGGGCAGGGGGGTTAGAGACCCAGTACTTC. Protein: CASSPGAGGLETQYF.

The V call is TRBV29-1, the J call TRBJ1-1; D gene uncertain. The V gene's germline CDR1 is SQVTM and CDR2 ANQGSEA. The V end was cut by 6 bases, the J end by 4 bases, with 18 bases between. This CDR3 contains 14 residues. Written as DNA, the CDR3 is TGCAGCGTCGAACCCCACGAGGGCAGCACTGAAGCTTTCTTT. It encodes CSVEPHEGSTEAFF. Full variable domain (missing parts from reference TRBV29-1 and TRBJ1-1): SAVISQKPSRDICQRGTSLTIQCQVDSQVTMMFWYRQQPGQSLTLIATANQGSEATYESGFVIDKFPISRPNLTFSTLTVSNMSPEDSSIYLCSVEPHEGSTEAFFGQGTRLTVV.

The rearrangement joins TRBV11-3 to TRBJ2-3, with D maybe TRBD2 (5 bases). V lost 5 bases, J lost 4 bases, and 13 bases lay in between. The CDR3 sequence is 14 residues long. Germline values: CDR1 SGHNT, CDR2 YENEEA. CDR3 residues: CASSTRTPPDTQYF. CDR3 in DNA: TGTGCCAGCAGCACCCGGACTCCCCCAGATACGCAGTATTTT.

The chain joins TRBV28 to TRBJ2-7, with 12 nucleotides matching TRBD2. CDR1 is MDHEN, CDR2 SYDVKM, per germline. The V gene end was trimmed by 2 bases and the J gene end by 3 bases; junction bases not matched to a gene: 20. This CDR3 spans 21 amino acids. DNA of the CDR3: TGTGCCAGCAGTTTACCCCCCCCGGCTAGCGGGAGGGCCTCGTTCCACTACGAGCAGTACTTC. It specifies CASSLPPPASGRASFHYEQYF.

The CDR3 nucleotides are TGTGCCAGTAGCCCGGGACTAGCGGAACCGTTACTCTACAATGAGCAGTTCTTC. Protein sequence: CASSPGLAEPLLYNEQFF. The V gene is TRBV19, the J gene TRBJ2-1; 11 nucleotides line up with TRBD2. V shed 6 bases, J shed 3 bases, and the junction held 13 bases outside the gene matches. The CDR3 sequence is 18 residues long. Germline V gives CDR1 LNHDA, CDR2 SQIVND (reference sequence).

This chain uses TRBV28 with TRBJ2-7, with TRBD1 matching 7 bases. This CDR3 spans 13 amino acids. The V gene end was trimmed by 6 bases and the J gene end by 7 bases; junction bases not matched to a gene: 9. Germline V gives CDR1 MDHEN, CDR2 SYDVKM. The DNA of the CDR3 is TGTGCCAGCAGACGACAGGGTTTGGGAGAGCAGTACTTC. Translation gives CASRRQGLGEQYF.

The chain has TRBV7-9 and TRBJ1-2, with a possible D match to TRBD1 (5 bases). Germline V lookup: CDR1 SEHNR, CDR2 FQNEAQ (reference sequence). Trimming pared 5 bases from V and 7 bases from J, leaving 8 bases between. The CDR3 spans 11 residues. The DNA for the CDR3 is TGTGCCAGCAGCCAAGGGGCTGGCTACACCTTC. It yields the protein CASSQGAGYTF.